This T cell receptor beta chain was captured by sequencing in a study of blood T cell repertoires in COVID-19. Study-wide background: The United States, Italy and Spain were the sources of the acute and convalescent COVID-19 samples. T cells, B-cell-depleted T cells, or PBMCs supplied cDNA or gDNA.

Sequencing used immunoSEQ multiplex PCR; TCRdb keeps in-frame clones, though not all of them. The table records roughly 90,000 clones, roughly 80% of them present only once. This clone was detected once. Germline CDR1 is SGHTA and CDR2 is FQGNSA. The CDR3 is made up of 14 amino acids. V lost 5 bases to trimming and J lost 6 bases; unmatched junction nucleotides: 5. The clonotype comes from a man in his fifties or sixties with acute or convalescent COVID-19. The chain is built from TRBV7-2 and TRBJ2-1, with 9 bases matching TRBD2. Sequenced sample: peripheral blood. The chain's CDR3 is CASSPGLAFNEQFF. Here the CDR3 DNA reads TGTGCCAGCAGCCCTGGACTAGCGTTCAATGAGCAGTTCTTC.